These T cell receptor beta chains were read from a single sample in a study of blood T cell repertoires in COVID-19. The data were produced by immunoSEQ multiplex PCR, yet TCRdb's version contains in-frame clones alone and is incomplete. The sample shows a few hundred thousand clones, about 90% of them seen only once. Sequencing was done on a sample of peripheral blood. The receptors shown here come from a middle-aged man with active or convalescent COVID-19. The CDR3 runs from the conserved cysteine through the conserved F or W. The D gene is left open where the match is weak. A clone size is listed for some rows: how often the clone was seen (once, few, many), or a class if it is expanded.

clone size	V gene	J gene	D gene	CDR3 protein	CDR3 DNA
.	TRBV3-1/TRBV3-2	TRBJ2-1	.	CASSQGTAGPTYNEQFF	TGTGCCAGCAGCCAAGGAACAGCGGGCCCAACCTACAATGAGCAGTTCTTC
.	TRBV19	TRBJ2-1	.	CASSILSAGLGEQFF	TGTGCCAGTAGTATTCTCTCTGCGGGATTGGGTGAGCAGTTCTTC
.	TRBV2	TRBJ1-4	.	CASIFRSARGGEKLFF	TGTGCCAGCATCTTCAGGTCCGCACGGGGTGGAGAAAAACTGTTTTTT
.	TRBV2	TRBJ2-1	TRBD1	CASSKDRDNEQFF	TGTGCCAGCAGCAAAGACAGGGACAATGAGCAGTTCTTC
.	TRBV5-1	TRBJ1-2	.	CASSLGTISGYGYTF	TGCGCCAGCAGCCTAGGGACAATCTCCGGTTATGGCTACACCTTC
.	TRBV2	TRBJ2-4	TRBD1	CASNTGGEGIQYF	TGTGCCAGCAATACAGGGGGCGAGGGCATTCAGTACTTC
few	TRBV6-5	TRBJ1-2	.	CASSYVRAGDGYTF	TGTGCCAGCAGTTACGTCCGGGCAGGGGATGGCTACACCTTC
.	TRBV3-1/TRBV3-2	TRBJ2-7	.	CASSQDLSPHPYEQYF	TGTGCCAGCAGCCAAGACTTGTCCCCACACCCCTACGAGCAGTACTTC
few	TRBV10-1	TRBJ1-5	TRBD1	CASSAGQGNQPQHF	TGCGCCAGCAGTGCCGGACAGGGAAATCAGCCCCAGCATTTT
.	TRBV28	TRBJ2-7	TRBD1	CASRNSGQISSYEQYF	TGTGCCAGCAGGAACTCGGGACAGATTAGCTCCTACGAGCAGTACTTC
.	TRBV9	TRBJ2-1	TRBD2	CASSAGGSYGNEQFF	TGTGCCAGCAGCGCGGGCGGGAGTTATGGCAATGAGCAGTTCTTC
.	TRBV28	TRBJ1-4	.	CASSLVSRDGEKLFF	TGTGCCAGCAGTTTAGTGTCCAGGGATGGAGAAAAACTGTTTTTT
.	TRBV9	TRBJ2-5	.	CASSVIEGPGTQYF	TGTGCCAGCAGCGTAATCGAGGGTCCGGGGACCCAGTACTTC
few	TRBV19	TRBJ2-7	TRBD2	CASSMTSALGTYEQYF	TGTGCCAGTAGTATGACTAGCGCCCTAGGCACCTACGAGCAGTACTTC
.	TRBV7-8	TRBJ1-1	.	CASSLNYGQLNTEAFF	TGTGCCAGCAGCTTAAATTATGGGCAGCTGAACACTGAAGCTTTCTTT
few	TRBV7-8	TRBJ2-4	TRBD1	CATRTGGFAKNIQYF	TGTGCCACCCGGACAGGGGGCTTCGCCAAAAACATTCAGTACTTC
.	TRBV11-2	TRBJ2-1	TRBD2	CASSLDSPLAGASYNEQFF	TGTGCCAGCAGCTTAGATTCTCCCCTAGCGGGGGCCTCCTACAATGAGCAGTTCTTC
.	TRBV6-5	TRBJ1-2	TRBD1	CASSYMTGNYGYTF	TGTGCCAGCAGTTACATGACAGGGAACTATGGCTACACCTTC
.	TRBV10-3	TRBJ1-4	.	CAISTGTTNEKLFF	TGTGCCATCAGTACGGGGACAACTAATGAAAAACTGTTTTTT
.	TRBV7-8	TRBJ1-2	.	CASSSTGGYGYTF	TGTGCCAGCAGCTCAACCGGCGGGTATGGCTACACCTTC
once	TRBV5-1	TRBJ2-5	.	CASSQGQLGPQETQYF	TGCGCCAGCAGCCAGGGACAATTAGGACCTCAAGAGACCCAGTACTTC
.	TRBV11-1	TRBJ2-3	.	CASTRRRGATQYF	TGTGCCAGCACGCGACGCAGGGGAGCTACGCAGTATTTT
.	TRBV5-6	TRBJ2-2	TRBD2	CASSSSSGGASGELFF	TGTGCCAGCAGCTCCTCTAGCGGGGGGGCGTCCGGGGAGCTGTTTTTT
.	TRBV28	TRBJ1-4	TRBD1	CASSFGGRQGGLFF	TGTGCCAGCAGTTTTGGGGGCCGACAGGGGGGACTGTTTTTT
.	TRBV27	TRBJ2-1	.	CASSPQVLNEQFF	TGTGCCAGCAGTCCACAGGTTTTGAATGAGCAGTTCTTC
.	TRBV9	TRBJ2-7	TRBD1	CASSEGAPFYEQYF	TGTGCCAGCAGCGAGGGGGCTCCGTTCTACGAGCAGTACTTC
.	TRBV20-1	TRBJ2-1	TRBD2	CSASSPSGRGSEQFF	TGCAGTGCTAGTTCCCCTAGCGGGAGGGGTAGTGAGCAGTTCTTC
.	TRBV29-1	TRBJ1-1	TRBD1	CSVDRTGQNTEAFF	TGCAGCGTCGACCGGACAGGGCAGAACACTGAAGCTTTCTTT
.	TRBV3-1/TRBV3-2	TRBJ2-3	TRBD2	CASSQDSSGGTDTQYF	TGTGCCAGCAGCCAAGATTCTAGCGGTGGCACAGATACGCAGTATTTT
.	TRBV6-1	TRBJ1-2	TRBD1	CASSGPGTAKNYGYTF	TGTGCCAGCAGTGGCCCCGGGACAGCAAAGAACTATGGCTACACCTTC
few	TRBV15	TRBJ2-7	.	CATSRDPRVYEQYF	TGTGCCACCAGCAGAGATCCCAGGGTCTACGAGCAGTACTTC
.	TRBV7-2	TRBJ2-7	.	CASMGDAAFQSYEQYF	TGTGCCAGCATGGGAGACGCCGCCTTTCAGTCCTACGAGCAGTACTTC
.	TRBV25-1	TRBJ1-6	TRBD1	CASSDRTGGGGSPLHF	TGTGCCAGCAGTGACCGGACAGGGGGCGGGGGTTCACCCCTCCACTTT
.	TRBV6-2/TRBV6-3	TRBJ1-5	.	CASSYPGQGQPQHF	TGTGCCAGCAGTTACCCCGGGCAGGGACAGCCCCAGCATTTT
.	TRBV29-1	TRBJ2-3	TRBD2	CSVEKAGGATDTQYF	TGCAGCGTTGAAAAGGCGGGAGGTGCCACAGATACGCAGTATTTT
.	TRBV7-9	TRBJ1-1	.	CASTETLNTEAFF	TGTGCCAGCACCGAGACACTGAACACTGAAGCTTTCTTT
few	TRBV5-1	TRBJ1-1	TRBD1	CASSMDRGDTEAFF	TGCGCCAGCAGCATGGACAGGGGGGACACTGAAGCTTTCTTT
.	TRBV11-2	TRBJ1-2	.	CASSHQVGGYGYTF	TGTGCCAGCAGCCATCAGGTGGGGGGTTATGGCTACACCTTC
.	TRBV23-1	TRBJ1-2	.	CASTQRREKGHYGYTF	TGCGCCAGCACCCAACGGAGGGAAAAGGGGCACTATGGCTACACCTTC
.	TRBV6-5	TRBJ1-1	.	CASSYSGGAFF	TGTGCCAGCAGTTACTCGGGAGGAGCTTTCTTT
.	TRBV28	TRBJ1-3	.	CASSFRTDSLGGNTIYF	TGTGCCAGCAGTTTCCGGACTGATTCCCTCGGTGGAAACACCATATATTTT
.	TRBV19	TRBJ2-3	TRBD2	CASSIVAGWVAGGPTDTQYF	TGTGCCAGTAGTATAGTAGCTGGGTGGGTAGCGGGGGGCCCTACAGATACGCAGTATTTT
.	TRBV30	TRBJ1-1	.	CAWRRRVNTEAFF	TGTGCCTGGAGAAGGCGGGTGAACACTGAAGCTTTCTTT
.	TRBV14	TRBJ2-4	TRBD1	CASSHQTGRNIQYF	TGTGCCAGCAGCCACCAGACAGGGCGGAACATTCAGTACTTC
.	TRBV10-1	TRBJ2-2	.	CASSESRQYTGELFF	TGCGCCAGCAGTGAGTCGCGACAGTACACCGGGGAGCTGTTTTTT
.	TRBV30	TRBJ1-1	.	CAWSAGLFAEAFF	TGTGCCTGGAGTGCAGGCCTCTTCGCTGAAGCTTTCTTT
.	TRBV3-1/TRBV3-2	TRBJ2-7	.	CASSQFMSEGVGEQYF	TGTGCCAGCAGCCAGTTTATGAGTGAGGGAGTGGGCGAGCAGTACTTC
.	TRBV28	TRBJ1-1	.	CASSFGHSNTEAFF	TGTGCCAGCAGTTTCGGACACTCGAACACTGAAGCTTTCTTT
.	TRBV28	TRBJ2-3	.	CASSLLNMGTQYF	TGTGCCAGCAGTTTATTGAACATGGGCACGCAGTATTTT
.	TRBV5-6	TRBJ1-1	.	CASSLIRGDEAFF	TGTGCCAGCAGCTTGATACGAGGAGATGAAGCTTTCTTT
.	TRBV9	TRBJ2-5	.	CASTTEGSDIETQYF	TGTGCCAGCACCACGGAGGGCAGCGATATTGAGACCCAGTACTTC
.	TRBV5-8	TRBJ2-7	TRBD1	CASPPPDRGVYEQYF	TGTGCCAGCCCACCCCCGGACAGGGGTGTCTACGAGCAGTACTTC